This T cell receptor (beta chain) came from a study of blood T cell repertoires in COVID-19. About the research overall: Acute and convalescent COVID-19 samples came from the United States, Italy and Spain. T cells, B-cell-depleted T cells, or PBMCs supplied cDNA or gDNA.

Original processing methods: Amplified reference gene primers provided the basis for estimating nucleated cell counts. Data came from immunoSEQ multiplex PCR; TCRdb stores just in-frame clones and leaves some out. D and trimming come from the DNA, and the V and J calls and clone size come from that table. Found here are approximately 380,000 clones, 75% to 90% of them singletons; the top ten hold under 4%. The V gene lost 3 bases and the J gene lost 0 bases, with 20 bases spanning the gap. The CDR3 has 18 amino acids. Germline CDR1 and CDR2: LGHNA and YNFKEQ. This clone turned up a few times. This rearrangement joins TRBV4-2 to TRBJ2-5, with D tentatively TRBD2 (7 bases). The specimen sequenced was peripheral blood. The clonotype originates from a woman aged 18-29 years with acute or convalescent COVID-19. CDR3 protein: CASSHPNRAAGYQETQYF. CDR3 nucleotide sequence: TGTGCCAGCAGCCATCCGAACAGGGCAGCGGGGTACCAAGAGACCCAGTACTTC.